The clone carrying this T cell receptor (beta chain) has a count of ten or more. The CDR3 totals 14 residues. Looked up from germline, CDR1 is MNHEY and CDR2 is SMNVEV (reference sequence). V was cut by 5 bases and J by 3 bases, with 14 bases left in between. The TCR beta CDR3 regions underwent amplification using RNA transcripts as the source. An initial round of RT-PCR targeting the TCR CDR3 relied on the HTBI primer set. TCRdb ran MiXCR on the multiplex PCR reads and lists one entry per CDR3 protein. The sample carries 300,000 to 450,000 distinct CDR3 sequences, 15% recorded once. This entry comes from a study of T cells in Graves' hyperthyroidism and ophthalmopathy.

The sequence was obtained from a woman in her 30s with Graves' hyperthyroidism. Source material: blood. This sequence joins TRBV27 and TRBJ2-7, with D perhaps TRBD2 (7 bases). CDR3 DNA: TGTGCCAGCAGTCTAAGGGGGGGATTCTACGAGCAGTACTTC. Translation gives CASSLRGGFYEQYF.